This entry concerns a single T cell receptor (beta chain). Clones were read by immunoSEQ multiplex PCR, and TCRdb kept only the in-frame ones, dropping some. This sample yields hundreds of thousands of clones, of which around 87% are seen a single time; more than 0.009% belongs to the top ten. This entry belongs to a study of shared T cell receptors in the human thymus. This sample was shared with a second study, whose subject was human thymus T cells. In that study: The thymus was resected at corrective cardiac surgery.

The sequenced material came from thymocytes. The clonotype originates from a boy in the first two years of life with a congenital heart defect.

This chain's CDR3 is CAMTTRQGDQYF. The CDR3 region has the DNA TGTGCCATGACCACCAGACAGGGGGATCAGTACTTC. V and J are TRBV21-1 and TRBJ2-5; the D call in the table, TRBD1, was not verified against the DNA. TRBV21-1 is listed as a pseudogene. This CDR3 contains 12 residues.